The 10 T cell receptor beta chains given below trace back to one sample, sequenced in a study of monozygotic twins with cystic fibrosis. The table came from immunoSEQ multiplex PCR; TCRdb's copy has only in-frame clones and leaves some out. The table records approximately 24,000 clones, around nine tenths of them present only once. The sample taken for sequencing was blood. Receptors originate from a woman in her thirties with cystic fibrosis.

The chain recombines TRBV6-1 with TRBJ2-1; 7 nucleotides match TRBD1. The CDR3 is made up of 15 amino acids. The trim removed 6 bases at V and 8 bases at J, leaving 13 bases unmatched. Germline CDR1 and CDR2: MNHNS and SASEGT. This chain's CDR3 is CASSATGYGGYEQFF. The DNA for the CDR3 is TGTGCCAGCAGCGCGACAGGGTATGGGGGTTATGAGCAGTTCTTC.

The chain links TRBV7-2 to TRBJ1-1, with D tentatively TRBD1 (5 bases). The CDR3 is 14 amino acids. Germline assignment: CDR1 SGHTA and CDR2 FQGNSA. Trimming removed 7 bases at V and 2 bases at J, with 14 bases between. This CDR3 reads CASTSGTANTEAFF. CDR3 nucleotide sequence: TGTGCCAGCACCTCCGGGACGGCAAACACTGAAGCTTTCTTT.

The chain links TRBV7-6 to TRBJ2-5; 8 bases are shared with TRBD1. The V and J ends lost 5 bases and 5 bases, in that order; junction bases with no gene match: 7. Germline CDR1 SGHVS, CDR2 FNYEAQ. The CDR3 has 14 amino acids. CDR3 in DNA: TGTGCCAGCAGCAACCAGGGGGCGCGGGAGACCCAGTACTTC. It specifies CASSNQGARETQYF.

This sequence joins TRBV4-3 and TRBJ1-3, with unresolved D. V dropped 7 bases and J dropped 0 bases, with 10 bases sitting between them. Germline-derived CDR1 and CDR2 are LGHNA and YSLEER. The CDR3 runs 14 residues. CDR3 in DNA: TGCGCCAGCACCCCCTCCGACTCTGGAAACACCATATATTTT. Protein sequence: CASTPSDSGNTIYF.

V gene TRBV5-6 combines with J gene TRBJ2-7; D possibly corresponds to TRBD2 (5 bases). The V and J ends lost 4 bases and 9 bases respectively, with 14 bases between them. Germline V lookup: CDR1 SGHDT, CDR2 YYEEEE. The CDR3 covers 12 residues. Written as DNA, the CDR3 is TGTGCCAGCAGCCTGGTGGGGAGCGGGCAGTACTTC. Translated, it gives CASSLVGSGQYF.

The chain employs TRBV5-1 and TRBJ1-3; D ambiguous. The germline gives CDR1 SGHRS, CDR2 YFSETQ. The CDR3 has 12 residues. Trimming left V 0 bases short and J 7 bases short, with 5 bases between. The CDR3 coding sequence is TGCGCCAGCAGCTTGGAAGGGAACACCATATATTTT. Its protein product is CASSLEGNTIYF.

The genes are TRBV7-8 and TRBJ1-1, with a possible D match to TRBD1 (6 bases). This CDR3 is built from 15 residues. V was pared by 0 bases and J by 1 base, with 9 bases between. Per germline, CDR1 SGHVS and CDR2 FQNEAQ. In DNA, the CDR3 is TGTGCCAGCAGCTTAGCCGGGGACAAGAACACTGAAGCTTTCTTT. Encoded protein: CASSLAGDKNTEAFF.

The gene calls are TRBV5-1 and TRBJ2-5, with unresolved D. Germline CDR1 SGHRS, CDR2 YFSETQ. The CDR3 runs 15 residues. The V end was cut by 1 base, the J end by 5 bases, with 15 bases between. CDR3 sequence (DNA): TGCGCCAGCAGCTTGCGGCCGACGGTTCGGGAGACCCAGTACTTC. Residues: CASSLRPTVRETQYF.

This rearrangement joins TRBV12-5 to TRBJ2-2; D perhaps matches TRBD2 (6 bases). The ends were cut back, 1 base at V and 6 bases at J, with 6 bases in the middle. CDR3 size: 13 residues. CDR1 and CDR2 (germline): LGHNT, FRNRAP. CDR3: CASGLERAGELFF. DNA for the CDR3: TGTGCTAGTGGTTTGGAGCGGGCCGGGGAGCTGTTTTTT.

The chain links TRBV19 to TRBJ2-3; D is uncertain. In germline, CDR1 is LNHDA, CDR2 SQIVND (reference sequence). This CDR3 spans 12 amino acids. V was cut by 6 bases and J by 2 bases, with 6 bases left in between. In DNA, the CDR3 is TGTGCCAGTAGCGGCGACACAGATACGCAGTATTTT. Protein product: CASSGDTDTQYF.